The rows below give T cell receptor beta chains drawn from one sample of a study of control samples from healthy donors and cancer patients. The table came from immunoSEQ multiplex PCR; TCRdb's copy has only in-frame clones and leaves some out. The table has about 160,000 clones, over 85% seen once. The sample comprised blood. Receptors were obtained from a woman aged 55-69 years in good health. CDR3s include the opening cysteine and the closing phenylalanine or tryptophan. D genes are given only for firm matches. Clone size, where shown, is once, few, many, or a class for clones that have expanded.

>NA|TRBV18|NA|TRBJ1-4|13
TGTGCCAGCTCGCAGGGAACTAATGAAAAACTGTTTTTT
CASSQGTNEKLFF
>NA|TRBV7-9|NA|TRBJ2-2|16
TGTGCCAGCAGCTTAGAAGCCTTCACCACTACCGGGGAGCTGTTTTTT
CASSLEAFTTTGELFF
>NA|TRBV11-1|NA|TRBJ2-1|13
TGTGCCAGCAGCTCAACAGGGTTTAATGAGCAGTTCTTC
CASSSTGFNEQFF
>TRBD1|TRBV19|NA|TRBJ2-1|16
TGTGCCAGTAGTACCTCCCCTTTCCAGGGGGCGGATGAGCAGTTCTTC
CASSTSPFQGADEQFF
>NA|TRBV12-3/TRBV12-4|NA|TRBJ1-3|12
TGTGCCAGCAGTTTAGTTGGAAACACCATATATTTT
CASSLVGNTIYF
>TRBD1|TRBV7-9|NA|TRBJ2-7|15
TGTGCCAGCAGCCGAGGACAGGGGGTAACTCGGGAGCAGTACTTC
CASSRGQGVTREQYF
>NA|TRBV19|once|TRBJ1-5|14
TGTGCCAGTAGTATAGGCAATAGCAATCAGCCCCAGCATTTT
CASSIGNSNQPQHF
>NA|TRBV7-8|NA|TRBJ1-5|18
TGTGCCAGCAGCTTAGCCTATACAGGGACGTATAGCAATCAGCCCCAGCATTTT
CASSLAYTGTYSNQPQHF
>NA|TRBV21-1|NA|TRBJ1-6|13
TGTGCCAGCCTAGGACAGGGAGAATCACCCCTCCACTTT
CASLGQGESPLHF
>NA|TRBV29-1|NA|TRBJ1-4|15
TGCAGCGTCGGAGGTAATCCGACGGGAAATGAAAAACTGTTTTTT
CSVGGNPTGNEKLFF
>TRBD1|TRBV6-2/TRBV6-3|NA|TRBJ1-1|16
TGTGCCAGCAGCGATCTTACGACAGGGAAGAACACTGAAGCTTTCTTT
CASSDLTTGKNTEAFF
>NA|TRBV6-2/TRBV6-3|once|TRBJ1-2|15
TGTGCCAGCAGTTCAGCCGGGGTGCAGAACTATGGCTACACCTTC
CASSSAGVQNYGYTF
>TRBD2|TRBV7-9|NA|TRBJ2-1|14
TGTGCCAGCAGCCCCGGGGGGGCGGGCAATGAGCAGTTCTTC
CASSPGGAGNEQFF
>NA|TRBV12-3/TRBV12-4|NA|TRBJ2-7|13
TGTGCCAGCAGTTTAGGGGGCGGGTACGAGCAGTACTTC
CASSLGGGYEQYF
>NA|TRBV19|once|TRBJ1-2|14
TGTGCCAGCCAACCCCGCGGGGGGGCTAGTGGCTACACCTTC
CASQPRGGASGYTF
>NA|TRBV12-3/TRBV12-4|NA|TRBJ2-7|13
TGTGCCAGCAGTTCCCGCCCTTCCTACGAGCAGTACTTC
CASSSRPSYEQYF
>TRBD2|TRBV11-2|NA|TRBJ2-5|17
TGTGCCAGCAGCTTATCCGGTTTCGCTACTAGCGGAGAGACCCAGTACTTC
CASSLSGFATSGETQYF
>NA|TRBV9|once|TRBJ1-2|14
TGTGCCAGCAGCTTGGCGGGGGCTAACTATGGCTACACCTTC
CASSLAGANYGYTF
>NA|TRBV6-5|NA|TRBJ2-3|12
TGTGCCAGCAGTCAAAGCACAGATACGCAGTATTTT
CASSQSTDTQYF
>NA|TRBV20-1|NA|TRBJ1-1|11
TGCAGTGCTAGACCTAATATTGAAGCTTTCTTT
CSARPNIEAFF
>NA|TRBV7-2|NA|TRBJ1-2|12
TGTGCCACCCTGTACCCTAACTATGGCTACACCTTC
CATLYPNYGYTF
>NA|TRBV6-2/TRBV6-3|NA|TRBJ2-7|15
TGTGCCAGCAGCCCGAGCAGGCGGCCGACGGGGGAGCAGTACTTC
CASSPSRRPTGEQYF